These 6 T cell receptor beta chains were sequenced from one sample in a study of shared clonotypes between healthy human individuals. This table comes from immunoSEQ multiplex PCR, and its TCRdb copy is limited to in-frame clones, with some not included. The data show around 1.4 million clones, approximately 98.5% seen once. The sequenced sample was naive CD4+ T cells sorted from blood. Specified subset: CD45RA+ positively selected. The receptors come from a man aged 25 to 45 in good health.

This sequence joins TRBV28 and TRBJ2-7; 11 bases are a match to TRBD1. This CDR3 is built from 14 residues. J gave up 5 bases and V 5 bases, and 5 bases lay outside the gene matches. CDR1 MDHEN and CDR2 SYDVKM come from the germline V gene. CDR3: CASSRTGGRDEQYF. The CDR3 nucleotides are TGTGCCAGCAGTCGGACAGGGGGCAGGGACGAGCAGTACTTC.

This chain links TRBV4-1 with TRBJ1-1, with a weak D call TRBD1 (5 bases). V was trimmed by 1 base and J by 3 bases, leaving 12 bases between them. Germline CDR1 and CDR2: MGHRA and YSYEKL. The CDR3 is made up of 15 amino acids. CDR3 in amino acids: CASSQGVGADTEAFF. In DNA, the CDR3 is TGCGCCAGCAGCCAAGGGGTAGGGGCAGACACTGAAGCTTTCTTT.

The chain carries TRBV18 and TRBJ1-1; D possibly corresponds to TRBD1 (5 bases). The CDR3 totals 14 residues. Trimming pared 5 bases from V and 3 bases from J, leaving 13 bases between. Germline CDR1 is KGHSH and CDR2 is LQKENI. CDR3 nucleotides: TGTGCCAGCTCAGTGAGTACAGGCGACACTGAAGCTTTCTTT. It is translated as CASSVSTGDTEAFF.

J is TRBJ2-3 and V is TRBV7-2; D remains ambiguous. Germline lookup yields CDR1 SGHTA and CDR2 FQGNSA. The CDR3 is 16 amino acids. Trimming cost V 1 base and J 0 bases, with 11 bases left between them. The CDR3 reads CASSLDIWASTDTQYF. In DNA, the CDR3 is TGTGCCAGCAGCTTAGATATTTGGGCGAGCACAGATACGCAGTATTTT.

The rearrangement links TRBV18 to TRBJ1-5; no firm D call. This CDR3 has 15 residues. The V and J ends lost 3 bases and 2 bases respectively, with 11 bases between them. Germline loops: CDR1 KGHSH, CDR2 LQKENI. The CDR3 coding sequence is TGTGCCAGCTCACCGGACCGACTTGGCAATCAGCCCCAGCATTTT. Translated: CASSPDRLGNQPQHF.

The V and J genes are TRBV29-1 and TRBJ1-1; D is unresolved. The CDR3 spans 11 residues. The V and J ends lost 7 bases and 5 bases respectively, with 11 bases between them. Germline V lookup: CDR1 SQVTM, CDR2 ANQGSEA. As DNA, the CDR3 is TGCAGCGCCAAAACGGGGACTGAAGCTTTCTTT. The encoded protein is CSAKTGTEAFF.